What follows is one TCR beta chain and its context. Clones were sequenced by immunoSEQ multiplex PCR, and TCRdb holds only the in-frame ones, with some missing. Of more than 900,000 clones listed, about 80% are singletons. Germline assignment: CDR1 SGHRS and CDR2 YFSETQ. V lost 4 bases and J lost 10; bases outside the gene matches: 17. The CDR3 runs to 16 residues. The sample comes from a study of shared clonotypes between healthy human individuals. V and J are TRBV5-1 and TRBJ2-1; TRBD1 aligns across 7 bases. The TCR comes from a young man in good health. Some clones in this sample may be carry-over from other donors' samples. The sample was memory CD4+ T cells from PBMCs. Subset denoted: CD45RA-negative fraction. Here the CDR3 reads CASSPTGTVGAKEQFF. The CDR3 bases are TGCGCCAGCAGCCCCACCGGGACAGTCGGGGCAAAGGAGCAGTTCTTC.